This T cell receptor beta chain was found in a study of blood T cell repertoires in COVID-19. The wider study: COVID-19 samples from acute and convalescent phases originated in the United States, Italy and Spain. The cDNA or gDNA used as material had been derived from T cells, B-cell-depleted T cells, or PBMCs.

Profiled with immunoSEQ multiplex PCR; TCRdb holds only in-frame clones, not every one. The data contain more than 85,000 clones, around 75% of them singletons. Germline V gene lookup returns CDR1 SGHAT and CDR2 FQNNGV. The CDR3 has 14 amino acids. V shed 4 bases and J 7 bases; nucleotides not matched to a gene: 3. The chain carries TRBV11-2 and TRBJ1-4; 10 bases are shared with TRBD1. The sequencing sample was made of peripheral blood. The receptor comes from a man between 65 and 79 years old with acute or convalescent COVID-19. The CDR3 spells CASSWGQGSEKLFF. CDR3 nucleotide sequence: TGTGCCAGCAGCTGGGGACAGGGGAGTGAAAAACTGTTTTTT.